This TCR beta chain was profiled in a study of T cells expressing NK-cell markers. Whole-study context: Sequenced donors, eight in total, included seven who were HCMV-seropositive and one who was seronegative. General study results and limits: For about 6 donors, the dominant NKG2C+ clonotypes made up about 1.0-7.5% of their CD8+ T cells. The same clonotypes also predominated in the CD3+CD56-NKG2C+ fraction of a few donors.

In the case of this clonotype: The antigen remains unidentified.

TCRdb derives one entry per CDR3 protein from the 5' RACE reads, leaving out DNA. This sample contains 150,000 to 200,000 distinct CDR3 sequences. Germline-derived CDR1 and CDR2 are SGHNT and YYREEE (reference sequence). The CDR3 runs 18 residues. The chain links TRBV5-4 to TRBJ2-5; TCRdb's D call, TRBD2, is unchecked because there is no DNA. Sequencing was performed on blood T cells: a sorted CD56 or NKG2C T cell subset, CD4+ or CD8+ T cells, or bulk PBMC T cells (not recorded which). This TCR was recovered from a man aged 18-70 years in good health. CDR3 residues: CASSRGLAGGSPQETQYF.